This is a list of T cell receptor beta chains from one sample in a study of Ad26.COV2.S vaccination and SARS-CoV-2 variants. The protocol was immunoSEQ multiplex PCR, while the TCRdb copy is restricted to in-frame clones and leaves out a portion. The profile shows 200,000 to 300,000 clones, over 75% of them singletons. The specimen comprised peripheral blood, sampled in a trial of Ad26.COV2.S vaccine versus placebo. The receptors originated from a person between 18 and 59 years old who received the Ad26.COV2.S COVID-19 vaccine or a placebo. Each CDR3 is given with its conserved first and last residue. The D gene is left open where the match is weak. Clone size is stated in some rows and not others, as once, few, many or a class when expanded.

CDR3 | DNA | D | J | V | size | length
CASSLLADVETQYF | TGTGCCAGCAGTTTATTGGCAGATGTGGAGACCCAGTACTTC | - | TRBJ2-5 | TRBV28 | - | 14
CASSLEVVRDSPLHF | TGTGCCAGCAGCTTAGAGGTGGTCCGCGATTCACCCCTCCACTTT | - | TRBJ1-6 | TRBV7-2 | - | 15
CASSRDGYYGYTF | TGCGCCAGCAGCCGGGACGGATACTATGGCTACACCTTC | - | TRBJ1-2 | TRBV5-1 | - | 13
CASSFSLKGLGNEQFF | TGTGCCAGCAGTTTTTCGCTTAAGGGGCTCGGCAATGAGCAGTTCTTC | - | TRBJ2-1 | TRBV28 | - | 16
CASSPGVFSRKGTEAFF | TGTGCCAGCAGCCCTGGGGTTTTCTCACGGAAAGGGACTGAAGCTTTCTTT | - | TRBJ1-1 | TRBV3-1/TRBV3-2 | once | 17
CASSPGLNTGELFF | TGTGCCAGCAGCCCCGGACTGAACACCGGGGAGCTGTTTTTT | - | TRBJ2-2 | TRBV7-8 | few | 14
CASSLVRTSGNYNEQFF | TGCGCCAGCAGCTTGGTTAGGACTAGCGGGAACTACAATGAGCAGTTCTTC | TRBD2 | TRBJ2-1 | TRBV5-1 | - | 17
CASSEVSLLNSPLHF | TGTGCCAGCAGTGAAGTTAGCCTCCTGAATTCACCCCTCCACTTT | - | TRBJ1-6 | TRBV2 | - | 15
CASSLDGTSSDTQYF | TGTGCCAGCAGCTTAGACGGGACTAGTTCGGATACGCAGTATTTT | TRBD2 | TRBJ2-3 | TRBV7-9 | - | 15
CASSLFLGSVSEQYF | TGTGCCAGCAGCCTATTCTTAGGGTCAGTCTCCGAGCAGTACTTC | - | TRBJ2-7 | TRBV6-2/TRBV6-3 | - | 15
CASSLFQGSVEAFF | TGTGCCAGCAGCTTATTCCAGGGAAGTGTGGAAGCTTTCTTT | - | TRBJ1-1 | TRBV7-2 | - | 14
CASSSRGSTDTQYF | TGTGCCAGCAGTTCTAGAGGGAGCACAGATACGCAGTATTTT | - | TRBJ2-3 | TRBV6-6 | - | 14
CASQEPTAYGYTF | TGTGCCAGCCAAGAGCCAACAGCTTATGGCTACACCTTC | - | TRBJ1-2 | TRBV6-5 | once | 13
CASLWDTEAFF | TGTGCCAGCTTGTGGGACACTGAAGCTTTCTTT | - | TRBJ1-1 | TRBV6-6 | - | 11
CASSSISSNQPQHF | TGTGCCAGCAGTTCTATAAGCAGCAATCAGCCCCAGCATTTT | - | TRBJ1-5 | TRBV28 | - | 14
CASSWGDTQYF | TGTGCCAGCAGCTGGGGAGATACGCAGTATTTT | - | TRBJ2-3 | TRBV6-5 | - | 11
CASSWDYSPYNEQFF | TGTGCCAGCAGCTGGGACTACTCCCCCTACAATGAGCAGTTCTTC | TRBD2 | TRBJ2-1 | TRBV7-9 | - | 15
CASSLTGRSSYNEQFF | TGTGCCAGCAGCTTAACGGGCAGGAGCTCCTACAATGAGCAGTTCTTC | - | TRBJ2-1 | TRBV7-3 | - | 16
CAWRRGNTIYF | TGTGCCTGGAGACGGGGAAACACCATATATTTT | - | TRBJ1-3 | TRBV30 | once | 11
CASSYEVQRETQYF | TGTGCCAGCAGTTATGAGGTCCAGCGAGAGACCCAGTACTTC | - | TRBJ2-5 | TRBV6-2/TRBV6-3 | - | 14
CAWSVLGNTEAFF | TGTGCCTGGAGTGTACTAGGGAACACTGAAGCTTTCTTT | - | TRBJ1-1 | TRBV30 | - | 13
CASSLLDTQYF | TGTGCCAGCAGCTTGTTAGATACGCAGTATTTT | - | TRBJ2-3 | TRBV5-4 | few | 11
CASSWGRQANF | TGTGCCAGCAGTTGGGGGAGACAGGCTAATTTT | - | TRBJ1-5 | TRBV6-2/TRBV6-3 | - | 11
CASRRAGTANQPQHF | TGTGCCAGCAGACGGGCCGGGACAGCAAATCAGCCCCAGCATTTT | TRBD1 | TRBJ1-5 | TRBV28 | - | 15
CASSQDPTHGSYNEQFF | TGCGCCAGCAGCCAAGATCCAACCCACGGGAGTTACAATGAGCAGTTCTTC | - | TRBJ2-1 | TRBV4-3 | - | 17
CASSYSNSGANVLTF | TGTGCCAGCAGTTACTCAAACTCTGGGGCCAACGTCCTGACTTTC | - | TRBJ2-6 | TRBV6-2/TRBV6-3 | large | 15
CASRPVLGNYGYTF | TGTGCCAGCAGACCGGTGTTGGGGAACTATGGCTACACCTTC | - | TRBJ1-2 | TRBV19 | once | 14
CASSPSGGVGQPQHF | TGTGCCAGCAGTCCTTCGGGAGGGGTCGGTCAGCCCCAGCATTTT | - | TRBJ1-5 | TRBV6-4 | - | 15
CASRSYRANTGELFF | TGTGCCAGCAGATCCTACAGGGCCAACACCGGGGAGCTGTTTTTT | - | TRBJ2-2 | TRBV28 | - | 15
CASSFSEADTQYF | TGTGCCAGCAGTTTCTCTGAGGCGGATACGCAGTATTTT | - | TRBJ2-3 | TRBV12-3/TRBV12-4 | - | 13
CASSLVQDYEQYF | TGTGCCAGCAGCTTAGTACAAGACTACGAGCAGTACTTC | - | TRBJ2-7 | TRBV11-2 | - | 13
CASSKGPLGGTNEKLFF | TGTGCCAGCAGCAAAGGCCCCTTGGGGGGTACTAATGAAAAACTGTTTTTT | - | TRBJ1-4 | TRBV21-1 | - | 17
CASSLRATADTQYF | TGCGCCAGCAGCTTGAGAGCGACGGCAGATACGCAGTATTTT | - | TRBJ2-3 | TRBV5-1 | - | 14
CASRTGQAPYEQYF | TGTGCCAGTAGAACCGGACAAGCACCCTACGAGCAGTACTTC | - | TRBJ2-7 | TRBV19 | - | 14
CASSLDRVAEYGYTF | TGTGCCAGCAGCTTAGATCGGGTGGCAGAGTATGGCTACACCTTC | - | TRBJ1-2 | TRBV7-8 | - | 15
CASSYEGTYEQYF | TGTGCCAGCAGTTACGAAGGGACGTACGAGCAGTACTTC | - | TRBJ2-7 | TRBV6-6 | - | 13
CASSQDSYEQYF | TGCGCCAGCAGCCAAGACAGCTACGAGCAGTACTTC | - | TRBJ2-7 | TRBV4-1 | - | 12
CASSLPSGSSPGELFF | TGTGCCAGCAGCTTACCAAGCGGGAGTAGTCCCGGGGAGCTGTTTTTT | TRBD2 | TRBJ2-2 | TRBV7-3 | - | 16
CATSDRRAGEAFF | TGTGCCACCAGTGATAGGAGGGCGGGTGAAGCTTTCTTT | - | TRBJ1-1 | TRBV24-1 | - | 13
CASSLDIGGYNEQFF | TGTGCCAGCAGCTTGGATATTGGGGGGTATAATGAGCAGTTCTTC | - | TRBJ2-1 | TRBV5-4 | few | 15
CASSTLRQGRDTQYF | TGTGCCAGCAGCACCCTCAGACAGGGGAGGGATACGCAGTATTTT | TRBD1 | TRBJ2-3 | TRBV27 | - | 15
CASRGYGGQAYGYTF | TGTGCCAGCCGCGGTTATGGCGGACAGGCCTATGGCTACACCTTC | TRBD1 | TRBJ1-2 | TRBV6-5 | - | 15
CAWSVQGPGEQYF | TGTGCCTGGAGTGTACAAGGGCCTGGCGAGCAGTACTTC | - | TRBJ2-7 | TRBV30 | - | 13
CASSPVKGVSPLHF | TGTGCCAGCTCACCAGTCAAAGGGGTATCACCCCTCCACTTT | - | TRBJ1-6 | TRBV18 | - | 14
CASTVFPGITEQYF | TGTGCCAGCACCGTCTTTCCGGGGATTACCGAGCAGTACTTC | - | TRBJ2-7 | TRBV11-1 | - | 14
CASSSGTGVFNEKLFF | TGCGCCAGCAGCTCCGGGACAGGGGTCTTTAATGAAAAACTGTTTTTT | TRBD1 | TRBJ1-4 | TRBV5-1 | - | 16
CASSYPPLTYEQYF | TGTGCCAGCAGTTACCCACCCTTAACCTACGAGCAGTACTTC | - | TRBJ2-7 | TRBV6-2/TRBV6-3 | - | 14
CASSLEGWQTQYF | TGTGCCAGCAGCTTAGAGGGGTGGCAGACCCAGTACTTC | - | TRBJ2-5 | TRBV7-2 | - | 13